A single sample gave rise to the 27 T cell receptor beta chains below, sequenced in a study of blood T cell repertoires in COVID-19. Measured with immunoSEQ multiplex PCR; TCRdb has only the in-frame clones, and not every one. The sample includes roughly 410,000 clones, approximately 91% of them seen just once. Sequenced input: peripheral blood. The origin of the receptors is a woman in her thirties or forties with COVID-19, enrolled during active disease.

The V call is TRBV27, the J call TRBJ1-1, with 7 bases fitting TRBD1. V lost 8 bases, J lost 0 bases, and 3 bases stayed unmatched. This CDR3 has 13 amino acids. Germline V gene sequence: CDR1 MNHEY, CDR2 SMNVEV (reference sequence). CDR3 in DNA: TGTGCCAGCGGGGACAGAATGAACACTGAAGCTTTCTTT. This encodes CASGDRMNTEAFF.

The chain joins TRBV10-2 to TRBJ2-4; TRBD1 is a possible D gene (5 bases). The CDR3 is made up of 17 amino acids. Germline-derived CDR1 and CDR2 are WSHSY and SAAADI. The ends were cut back, 0 bases at V and 0 bases at J, with 12 bases in the middle. The CDR3 bases are TGCGCCAGCAGTGAGTCGCGACAGCTACTAGCCAAAAACATTCAGTACTTC. Protein: CASSESRQLLAKNIQYF.

This clone was seen once. The CDR3 nucleotides read TGTGCCATCAGTGGACAGGGGACTAACTATGGCTACACCTTC. The encoded protein is CAISGQGTNYGYTF. The chain joins TRBV10-3 to TRBJ1-2, with 8 positions matching TRBD1. CDR3 length: 14 amino acids. Trimming at V came to 4 bases and at J to 0 bases, leaving 1 base not matched to a gene. The germline V gene encodes CDR1 ENHRY and CDR2 SYGVKD.

This chain links TRBV28 with TRBJ2-2, with 9 bases that match TRBD2. CDR3 length: 16 residues. V shed 1 base, J shed 5 bases, and the junction held 5 bases outside the gene matches. Germline CDR1 reads MDHEN; CDR2 reads SYDVKM. CDR3 bases: TGTGCCAGCAGTTTATTGGGACTAGCCTCGACCGGGGAGCTGTTTTTT. This codes for CASSLLGLASTGELFF.

This chain uses TRBV6-4 with TRBJ2-1; 8 nucleotides line up with TRBD1. CDR1 MRHNA and CDR2 SNTAGT come from the germline V gene. After removal of 3 bases from V and 3 bases from J, the junction contained 4 bases not matched to a gene. This CDR3 region has 15 residues. The CDR3 loop reads CASSEETGGYNEQFF. CDR3 in DNA: TGTGCCAGCAGTGAGGAAACAGGGGGCTACAATGAGCAGTTCTTC.

For the CDR3, the DNA is TGTGCCAGCAGTTACTCGAGGATCAAGGAAAAACTGTTTTTT. Amino acids: CASSYSRIKEKLFF. This sequence joins TRBV6-5 and TRBJ1-4, with D hard to call. This CDR3 is built from 14 residues. Trimming took off 0 bases at V and 8 bases at J, with 10 bases between the two ends. Germline lookup yields CDR1 MNHEY and CDR2 SVGAGI.

V is TRBV19 and J is TRBJ1-3, with 7 bases matching TRBD1. CDR3 size: 17 residues. CDR1 LNHDA and CDR2 SQIVND come from the germline V gene (reference sequence). V trimming: 3 bases; J trimming: 0 bases; junction bases outside the gene matches: 8. This CDR3 reads CASSIRRGLLSGNTIYF. The CDR3 region has the DNA TGTGCCAGTAGTATTCGTAGGGGGCTCCTCTCTGGAAACACCATATATTTT. Filled out from reference TRBV19 and TRBJ1-3, the complete variable domain reads DGGITQSPKYLFRKEGQNVTLSCEQNLNHDAMYWYRQDPGQGLRLIYYSQIVNDFQKGDIAEGYSVSREKKESFPLTVTSAQKNPTAFYLCASSIRRGLLSGNTIYFGEGSWLTVV.

This rearrangement joins TRBV28 to TRBJ1-2; 9 nucleotides agree with TRBD1. This CDR3 has 14 residues. CDR1 MDHEN and CDR2 SYDVKM come from the germline V gene. V trimming: 6 bases; J trimming: 2 bases; junction bases outside the gene matches: 4. The CDR3 bases are TGTGCCAGCAGAACAGGGGGCAGGAACTATGGCTACACCTTC. It yields the protein CASRTGGRNYGYTF.

The V gene is TRBV4-3, the J gene TRBJ1-4, with 7 bases matching TRBD1. Losses at the gene ends were 4 bases for V and 7 bases for J; bases not matched to a gene: 6. The CDR3 is 14 amino acids. Germline V gene data show CDR1 as LGHNA and CDR2 as YSLEER. CDR3 protein: CASSLRQGGEKLFF. CDR3 DNA: TGCGCCAGCAGCCTCAGACAGGGAGGTGAAAAACTGTTTTTT.

Here the CDR3 reads CASSFVGQAGYNEQFF. The DNA of the CDR3 is TGTGCCAGCAGCTTCGTGGGACAGGCGGGTTACAATGAGCAGTTCTTC. The chain couples TRBV7-3 to TRBJ2-1; 8 positions match TRBD1. Germline loops: CDR1 SGHTA, CDR2 FQGTGA. V shed 3 bases, J shed 4 bases, and the junction held 8 bases outside the gene matches. The CDR3 consists of 16 residues.

The gene calls are TRBV2 and TRBJ1-6; 7 nucleotides align to TRBD1. The CDR3 length is 15 residues. Trimming at V came to 8 bases and at J to 7 bases, leaving 11 bases not matched to a gene. Looked up from germline, CDR1 is SNHLY and CDR2 is FYNNEI. In nucleotides, the CDR3 is TGTGCCAGCCACCGCACCGGGACAGAGAATTCACCCCTCCACTTT. This codes for CASHRTGTENSPLHF.

In its sample, this clone was seen once. This chain connects TRBV6-2 or TRBV6-3 to TRBJ1-2; D is unresolved. This CDR3 has 13 amino acids. V was clipped by 4 bases and J by 8 bases, with 14 bases between them. Germline V gene data show CDR1 as MNHEY and CDR2 as SVGEGT. CDR3 residues: CASSLKSAEGYTF. The DNA of the CDR3 is TGTGCCAGCAGTTTAAAGTCAGCGGAGGGCTACACCTTC.

CDR3 nucleotides: TGTGCCAGTAGTGTCGGGACATTAAGCAATCAGCCCCAGCATTTT. Encoded protein: CASSVGTLSNQPQHF. V and J are TRBV19 and TRBJ1-5, with D possibly matching TRBD1 (6 bases). Germline V CDR1 and CDR2: LNHDA, SQIVND (reference sequence). Trimming took off 5 bases at V and 1 base at J, with 12 bases between the two ends. The CDR3 has 15 amino acids.

Ten or more counts support this clone. V is TRBV2 and J is TRBJ2-7; TRBD1 might be the D (5 bases). Germline assignment: CDR1 SNHLY and CDR2 FYNNEI. Trimming shortened V by 8 bases and J by 0 bases, and 14 bases separated the two germline ends. The length of the CDR3 is 14 residues. This chain's CDR3 is CASDQGQGSYEQYF. CDR3 sequence (DNA): TGTGCCAGCGACCAAGGGCAGGGCTCCTACGAGCAGTACTTC.

This chain uses TRBV2 with TRBJ1-5; 7 nucleotides line up with TRBD1. Germline V gene data show CDR1 as SNHLY and CDR2 as FYNNEI. CDR3 length: 13 amino acids. V dropped 6 bases and J dropped 3; count of bases not matched to a gene: 2. This CDR3 is CASRGQNNQPQHF. CDR3 sequence (DNA): TGTGCCAGCAGGGGACAGAACAATCAGCCCCAGCATTTT.

This clone appeared once. The V and J genes are TRBV6-2 or TRBV6-3 and TRBJ2-5, with D maybe TRBD1 (5 bases). The CDR3 covers 15 residues. V lost 6 bases, J lost 4 bases, and 18 bases lay in between. In germline, CDR1 is MNHEY, CDR2 SVGEGT. The CDR3 DNA reads TGTGCCAGCAGCTCCTTGACAGTGGTGGGAGAGACCCAGTACTTC. Protein sequence: CASSSLTVVGETQYF.

This clone was observed a handful of times. V is TRBV2 and J is TRBJ1-1, with a possible D match to TRBD1 (5 bases). CDR3 length: 15 amino acids. The V gene's germline CDR1 is SNHLY and CDR2 FYNNEI. V was clipped by 1 base and J by 0 bases, with 9 bases between them. The CDR3 sequence is CASSEVRALNTEAFF. The CDR3 coding sequence is TGTGCCAGCAGTGAAGTCAGGGCCCTGAACACTGAAGCTTTCTTT.

J is TRBJ1-1 and V is TRBV4-1; 7 bases align to TRBD1. This CDR3 contains 15 residues. CDR1 is MGHRA, CDR2 YSYEKL, per germline. V was pared by 2 bases and J by 6 bases, with 9 bases of the junction left unmatched. CDR3 amino acids: CASSQRYQGVAEAFF. The CDR3 nucleotides are TGCGCCAGCAGCCAAAGATATCAGGGGGTTGCTGAAGCTTTCTTT.

V usage is TRBV4-1 and J usage is TRBJ2-7; D might be TRBD2 (5 bases). The CDR3 is 17 amino acids. The germline V gene encodes CDR1 MGHRA and CDR2 YSYEKL. V shed 0 bases and J shed 4 bases, with 19 bases lying between them. CDR3 in DNA: TGCGCCAGCAGCCAAGAAGCGGAGATTTCCTGGGGTTACGAGCAGTACTTC. Translation gives CASSQEAEISWGYEQYF.

This chain links TRBV9 with TRBJ2-1; 9 bases match TRBD2. This CDR3 region has 19 residues. Per germline, CDR1 SGDLS and CDR2 YYNGEE. V lost 0 bases, J lost 4 bases, and 14 bases stayed unmatched. The CDR3 loop is CASSVAGSGGPELYNEQFF. The CDR3 nucleotides are TGTGCCAGCAGCGTAGCTGGTAGCGGGGGACCCGAACTATACAATGAGCAGTTCTTC.

V is TRBV5-4 and J is TRBJ1-4; D remains ambiguous. CDR1 is SGHNT and CDR2 is YYREEE in the germline V gene (reference sequence). The CDR3 consists of 13 residues. Trimming cost V 0 bases and J 5 bases, with 5 bases left between them. CDR3 sequence (DNA): TGTGCCAGCAGCTTGGAACTAAATGAAAAACTGTTTTTT. As protein: CASSLELNEKLFF.

The table lists this clone with a few counts. The genes are TRBV7-8 and TRBJ1-2; a possible D gene is TRBD1 (5 bases). Looked up from germline, CDR1 is SGHVS and CDR2 is FQNEAQ. Trimming took off 5 bases at V and 7 bases at J, with 20 bases between the two ends. This CDR3 has 15 residues. The CDR3, as DNA: TGTGCCAGCAGCCCACTAGGGACTTTCGGCGTTGGCTACACCTTC. It translates to CASSPLGTFGVGYTF.

The chain uses TRBV28 and TRBJ2-1, with 10 bases lining up with TRBD1. Per the germline V gene, CDR1 is MDHEN and CDR2 is SYDVKM. The CDR3 is 13 amino acids. V shed 8 bases, J shed 7 bases, and the junction held 5 bases outside the gene matches. CDR3 in DNA: TGTGCCAGCCCGGACAGGGGGGGGAATGAGCAGTTCTTC. Translated: CASPDRGGNEQFF.

This rearrangement joins TRBV7-8 to TRBJ1-1; D may be TRBD1 (6 bases). The CDR3 covers 15 residues. CDR1 and CDR2 from the germline V gene are SGHVS and FQNEAQ. Trimming took off 1 base at V and 5 bases at J, with 14 bases between the two ends. Here the CDR3 reads CASSLVGGLWTEAFF. The DNA of the CDR3 is TGTGCCAGCAGCTTAGTGGGGGGGCTCTGGACTGAAGCTTTCTTT.

The chain employs TRBV5-4 and TRBJ1-3; D ambiguous. The CDR3 runs to 19 residues. The ends were cut back, 1 base at V and 1 base at J, with 21 bases in the middle. Germline V gives CDR1 SGHNT, CDR2 YYREEE (reference sequence). The CDR3 here is CASSLKFAGSPSSGNTIYF. The CDR3 nucleotides read TGTGCCAGCAGCTTGAAGTTCGCGGGGTCTCCGAGTTCTGGAAACACCATATATTTT.

V gene TRBV27 combines with J gene TRBJ2-7; maybe TRBD1 (6 bases). The germline gives CDR1 MNHEY, CDR2 SMNVEV (reference sequence). CDR3 length: 16 residues. Trimming removed 6 bases at V and 2 bases at J, with 20 bases between. This CDR3 reads CASRYPKTGGTYEQYF. DNA for the CDR3: TGTGCCAGCAGATACCCTAAGACAGGCGGTACCTACGAGCAGTACTTC.

The chain carries TRBV11-3 and TRBJ2-2; D is unclear. CDR3 length: 12 residues. Germline CDR1 is SGHNT and CDR2 is YENEEA. Trimming removed 3 bases at V and 4 bases at J, with 3 bases between. As DNA, the CDR3 is TGTGCCAGCAGCTTCAGCACCGGGGAGCTGTTTTTT. Its translation is CASSFSTGELFF.